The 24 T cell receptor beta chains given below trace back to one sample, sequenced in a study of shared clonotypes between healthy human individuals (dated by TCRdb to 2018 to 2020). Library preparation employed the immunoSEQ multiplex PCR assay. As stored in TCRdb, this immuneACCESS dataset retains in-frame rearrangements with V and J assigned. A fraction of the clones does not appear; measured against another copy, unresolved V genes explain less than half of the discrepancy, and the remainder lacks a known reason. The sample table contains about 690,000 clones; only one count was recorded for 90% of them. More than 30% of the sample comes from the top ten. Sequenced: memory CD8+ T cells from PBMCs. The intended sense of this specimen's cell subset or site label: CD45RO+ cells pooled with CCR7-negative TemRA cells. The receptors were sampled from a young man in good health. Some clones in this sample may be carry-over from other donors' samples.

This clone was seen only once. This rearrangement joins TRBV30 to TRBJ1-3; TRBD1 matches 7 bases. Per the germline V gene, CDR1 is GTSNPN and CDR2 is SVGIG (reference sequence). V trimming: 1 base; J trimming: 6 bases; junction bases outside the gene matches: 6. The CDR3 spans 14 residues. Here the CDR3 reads CAWSENRGENTIYF. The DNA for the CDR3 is TGTGCCTGGAGTGAGAACAGGGGAGAAAACACCATATATTTT.

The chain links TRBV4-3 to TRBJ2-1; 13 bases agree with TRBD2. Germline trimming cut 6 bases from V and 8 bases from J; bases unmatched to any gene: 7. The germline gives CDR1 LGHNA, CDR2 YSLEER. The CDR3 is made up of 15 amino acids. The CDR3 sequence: CASRPGLAGRDEQFF. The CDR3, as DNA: TGCGCCAGCAGACCGGGACTAGCGGGGCGGGATGAGCAGTTCTTC.

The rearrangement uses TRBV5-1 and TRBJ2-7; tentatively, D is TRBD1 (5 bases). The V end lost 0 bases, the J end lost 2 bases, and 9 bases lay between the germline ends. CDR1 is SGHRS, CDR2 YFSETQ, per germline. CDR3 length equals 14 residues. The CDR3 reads CASSLADKPYEQYF. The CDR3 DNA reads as TGCGCCAGCAGCTTGGCGGACAAGCCCTACGAGCAGTACTTC.

CDR3 DNA: TGTGCCAGCAGTTACTACGACGGGGATGAGCAGTTCTTC. It codes for CASSYYDGDEQFF. V gene TRBV6-6 combines with J gene TRBJ2-1, with D perhaps matching TRBD2 (5 bases). The V and J ends lost 1 base and 8 bases respectively, with 9 bases between them. Germline V gene lookup returns CDR1 MNHNY and CDR2 SVGAGI (reference sequence). The CDR3 runs to 13 residues.

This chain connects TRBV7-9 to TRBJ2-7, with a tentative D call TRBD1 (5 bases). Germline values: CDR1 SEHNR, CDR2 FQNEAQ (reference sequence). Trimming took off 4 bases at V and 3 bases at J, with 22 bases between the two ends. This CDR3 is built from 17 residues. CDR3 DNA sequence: TGTGCCAGCAGCTCCCTAGGGCAGGGCCTTAGAGACTACGAGCAGTACTTC. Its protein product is CASSSLGQGLRDYEQYF.

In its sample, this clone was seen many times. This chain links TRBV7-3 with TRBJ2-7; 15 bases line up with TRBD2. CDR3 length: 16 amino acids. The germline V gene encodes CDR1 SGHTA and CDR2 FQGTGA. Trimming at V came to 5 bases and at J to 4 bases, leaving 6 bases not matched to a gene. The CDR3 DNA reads TGTGCCAGCAGCCGGGGGACTAGCGGGAGGACGTACGAGCAGTACTTC. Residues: CASSRGTSGRTYEQYF.

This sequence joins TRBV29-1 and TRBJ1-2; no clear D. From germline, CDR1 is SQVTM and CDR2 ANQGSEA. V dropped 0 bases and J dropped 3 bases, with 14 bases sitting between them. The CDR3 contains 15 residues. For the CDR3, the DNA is TGCAGCGTTGAAGATCCCCAAACACTCTACTATGGCTACACCTTC. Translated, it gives CSVEDPQTLYYGYTF.

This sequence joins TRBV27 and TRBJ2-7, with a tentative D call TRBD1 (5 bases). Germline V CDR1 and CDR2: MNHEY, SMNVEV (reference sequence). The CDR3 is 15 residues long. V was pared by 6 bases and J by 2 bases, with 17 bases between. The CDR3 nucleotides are TGTGCCAGCAGAGTTGTTCTCGGACAAGCCTACGAGCAGTACTTC. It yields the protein CASRVVLGQAYEQYF.

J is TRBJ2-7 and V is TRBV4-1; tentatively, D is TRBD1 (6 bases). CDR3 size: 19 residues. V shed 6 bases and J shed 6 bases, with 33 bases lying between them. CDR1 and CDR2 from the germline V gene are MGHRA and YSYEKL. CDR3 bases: TGCGCCAGCAGGCGCAACCCCCCGGACAGCGGCCTCCTAGGGAGCGAGCAGTACTTC. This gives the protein CASRRNPPDSGLLGSEQYF.

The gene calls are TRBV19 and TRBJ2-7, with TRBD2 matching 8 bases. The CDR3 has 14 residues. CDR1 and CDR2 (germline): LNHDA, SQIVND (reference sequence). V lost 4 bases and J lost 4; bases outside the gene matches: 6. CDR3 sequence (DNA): TGTGCCAGTAGTACGCGACTAGCGAATTACGAGCAGTACTTC. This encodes CASSTRLANYEQYF.

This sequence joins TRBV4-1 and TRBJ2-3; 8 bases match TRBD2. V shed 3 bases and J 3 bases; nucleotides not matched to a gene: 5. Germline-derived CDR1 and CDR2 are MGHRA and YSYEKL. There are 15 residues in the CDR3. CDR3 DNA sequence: TGCGCCAGCAGCCAGGGCGGGAGGATGACAGATACGCAGTATTTT. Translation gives CASSQGGRMTDTQYF.

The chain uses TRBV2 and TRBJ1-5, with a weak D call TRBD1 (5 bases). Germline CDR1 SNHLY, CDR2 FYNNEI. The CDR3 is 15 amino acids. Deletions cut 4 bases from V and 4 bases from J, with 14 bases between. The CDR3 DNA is TGTGCCAGCAGTGTGGCACCCGGGGGGAATCAGCCCCAGCATTTT. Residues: CASSVAPGGNQPQHF.

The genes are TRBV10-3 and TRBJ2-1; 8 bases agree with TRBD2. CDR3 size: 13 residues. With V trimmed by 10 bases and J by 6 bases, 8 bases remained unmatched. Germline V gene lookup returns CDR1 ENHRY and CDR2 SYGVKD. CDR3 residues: CATSGRDANEQFF. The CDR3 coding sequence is TGTGCCACCAGCGGGAGAGACGCCAATGAGCAGTTCTTC.

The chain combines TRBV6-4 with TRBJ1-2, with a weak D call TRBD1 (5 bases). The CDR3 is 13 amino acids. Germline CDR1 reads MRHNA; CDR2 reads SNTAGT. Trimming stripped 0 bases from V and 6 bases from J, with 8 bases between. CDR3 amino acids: CASSDSGGDGYTF. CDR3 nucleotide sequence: TGTGCCAGCAGTGACTCCGGAGGGGATGGCTACACCTTC.

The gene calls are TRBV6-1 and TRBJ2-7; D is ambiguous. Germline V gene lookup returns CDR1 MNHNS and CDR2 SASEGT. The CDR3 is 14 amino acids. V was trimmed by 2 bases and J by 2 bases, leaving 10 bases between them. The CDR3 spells CASSETGFTYEQYF. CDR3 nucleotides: TGTGCCAGCAGTGAAACCGGTTTCACCTACGAGCAGTACTTC.

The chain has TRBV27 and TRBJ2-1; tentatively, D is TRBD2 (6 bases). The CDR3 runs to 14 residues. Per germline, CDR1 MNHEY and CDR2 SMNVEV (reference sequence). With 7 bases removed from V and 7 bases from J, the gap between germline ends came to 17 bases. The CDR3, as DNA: TGTGCCAGCAATGCAGGCGGCGGGGTTAATGAGCAGTTCTTC. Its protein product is CASNAGGGVNEQFF.

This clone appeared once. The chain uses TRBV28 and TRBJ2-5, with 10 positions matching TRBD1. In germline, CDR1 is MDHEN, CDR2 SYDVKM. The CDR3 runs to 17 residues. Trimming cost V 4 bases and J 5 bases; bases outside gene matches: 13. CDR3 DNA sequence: TGTGCCAGCAGTTCCGACGAAGAGGGACAGGGGTGGGAGACCCAGTACTTC. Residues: CASSSDEEGQGWETQYF.

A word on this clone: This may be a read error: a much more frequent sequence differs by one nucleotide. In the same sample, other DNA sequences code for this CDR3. The CDR3 sequence is CASSPGTGSYEQYF. The CDR3 DNA follows: TGCGCCAGCAGCCCCGGGACAGGGAGCTACGAGCAGTACTTC. The rearrangement uses TRBV4-3 and TRBJ2-7; 9 positions match TRBD1. V shed 4 bases, J shed 3 bases, and the junction held 4 bases outside the gene matches. Germline V gene data show CDR1 as LGHNA and CDR2 as YSLEER. The CDR3 consists of 14 residues.

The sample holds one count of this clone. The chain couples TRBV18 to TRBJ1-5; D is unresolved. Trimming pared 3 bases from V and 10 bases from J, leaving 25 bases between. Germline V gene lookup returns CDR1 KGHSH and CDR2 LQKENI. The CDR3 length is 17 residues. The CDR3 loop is CASSPRDDGNVVDPQHF. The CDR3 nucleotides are TGTGCCAGCTCACCGCGAGATGACGGAAACGTCGTGGATCCCCAGCATTTT.

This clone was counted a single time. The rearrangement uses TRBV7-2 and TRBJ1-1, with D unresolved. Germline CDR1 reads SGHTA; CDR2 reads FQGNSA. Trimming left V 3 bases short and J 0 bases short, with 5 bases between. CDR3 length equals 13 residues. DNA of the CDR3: TGTGCCAGCAGCTTCGGTCTGAACACTGAAGCTTTCTTT. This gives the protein CASSFGLNTEAFF. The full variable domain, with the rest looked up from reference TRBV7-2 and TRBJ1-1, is GAGVSQSPSNKVTEKGKDVELRCDPISGHTALYWYRQSLGQGLEFLIYFQGNSAPDKSGLPSDRFSAERTGGSVSTLTIQRTQQEDSAVYLCASSFGLNTEAFFGQGTRLTVV.

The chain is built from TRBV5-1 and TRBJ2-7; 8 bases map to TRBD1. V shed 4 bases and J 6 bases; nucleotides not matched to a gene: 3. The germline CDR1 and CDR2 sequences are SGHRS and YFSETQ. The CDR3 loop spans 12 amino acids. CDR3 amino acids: CASSGTGGEQYF. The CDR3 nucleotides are TGCGCCAGCAGCGGAACAGGGGGCGAGCAGTACTTC.

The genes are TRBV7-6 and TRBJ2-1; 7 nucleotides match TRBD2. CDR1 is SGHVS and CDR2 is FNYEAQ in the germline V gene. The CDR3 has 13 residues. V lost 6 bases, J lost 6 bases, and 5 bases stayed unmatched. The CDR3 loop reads CASRLSSGNEQFF. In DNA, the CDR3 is TGTGCCAGCAGATTATCTAGCGGCAATGAGCAGTTCTTC.

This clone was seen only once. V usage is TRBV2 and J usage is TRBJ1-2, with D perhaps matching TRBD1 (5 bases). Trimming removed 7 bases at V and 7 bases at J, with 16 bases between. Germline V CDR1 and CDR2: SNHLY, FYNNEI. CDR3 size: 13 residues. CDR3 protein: CASIPPGGLGYTF. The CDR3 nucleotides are TGTGCCAGCATCCCACCCGGGGGACTTGGCTACACCTTC. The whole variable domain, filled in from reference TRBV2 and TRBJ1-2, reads EPEVTQTPSHQVTQMGQEVILRCVPISNHLYFYWYRQILGQKVEFLVSFYNNEISEKSEIFDDQFSVERPDGSNFTLKIRSTKLEDSAMYFCASIPPGGLGYTFGSGTRLTVV.

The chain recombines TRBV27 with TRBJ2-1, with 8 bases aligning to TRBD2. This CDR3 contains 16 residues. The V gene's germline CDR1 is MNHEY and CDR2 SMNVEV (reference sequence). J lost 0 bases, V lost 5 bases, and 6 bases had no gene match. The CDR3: CASSILAASSYNEQFF. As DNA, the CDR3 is TGTGCCAGCAGTATACTAGCGGCCAGCTCCTACAATGAGCAGTTCTTC.